The rows below give T cell receptor beta chains drawn from one sample of a study of Ad26.COV2.S vaccination and SARS-CoV-2 variants. Profiled with immunoSEQ multiplex PCR; TCRdb holds only in-frame clones, not every one. Altogether roughly 700,000 clones are present, roughly nine tenths being singletons, with the ten largest covering approximately 1.5%. The sample here was peripheral blood, taken in a trial of Ad26.COV2.S vaccine versus placebo. The receptors originated from a person aged 18 to 65 who received the Ad26.COV2.S COVID-19 vaccine or a placebo. The CDR3 runs from the conserved cysteine through the conserved F or W. Each record gives: V gene, J gene, clone size, D gene, CDR3 protein, CDR3 DNA. A D gene is named only where the DNA matches it firmly. Clone size, where shown, is once, few, many, or a class for clones that have expanded.

TRBV9,TRBJ2-3,.,TRBD2,CASSTRRLAGGPDTQYF,TGTGCCAGCAGCACCCGAAGGCTAGCGGGGGGGCCTGATACGCAGTATTTT
TRBV5-8,TRBJ2-7,once,.,CASSLRAYEQYF,TGTGCCAGCAGTCTCAGGGCCTACGAGCAGTACTTC
TRBV29-1,TRBJ2-7,.,.,CSVGDQNFYEQYF,TGCAGCGTTGGTGACCAGAACTTTTACGAGCAGTACTTC
TRBV13,TRBJ2-7,.,TRBD2,CASSSSSGTSPPYEQYF,TGTGCCAGCAGCTCCTCTTCCGGGACTAGCCCACCCTACGAGCAGTACTTC
TRBV2,TRBJ2-2,.,.,CASSLGASTGELFF,TGTGCCAGCAGCCTCGGGGCTAGCACCGGGGAGCTGTTTTTT
TRBV5-1,TRBJ1-2,few,.,CASSLGQNYGYTF,TGCGCCAGCAGCTTGGGACAGAACTATGGCTACACCTTC
TRBV7-9,TRBJ1-1,.,TRBD1,CASSFTGGSTEAFF,TGTGCCAGCAGCTTCACAGGGGGATCCACTGAAGCTTTCTTT
TRBV9,TRBJ1-1,.,.,CASSGPIFSSEAFF,TGTGCCAGCAGCGGACCGATCTTCAGCTCTGAAGCTTTCTTT
TRBV9,TRBJ2-5,.,TRBD1,CASGKTGQETQYF,TGTGCCAGCGGGAAGACAGGGCAAGAGACCCAGTACTTC
TRBV14,TRBJ2-7,.,.,CASSPKGSRLYEQYF,TGTGCCAGCAGCCCGAAAGGGAGCAGGCTCTACGAGCAGTACTTC
TRBV30,TRBJ2-3,.,TRBD2,CAWSGAGGPDTQYF,TGTGCCTGGAGTGGAGCGGGAGGGCCGGATACGCAGTATTTT
TRBV24-1,TRBJ2-3,.,TRBD2,CATSDGLMAGGTDTQYF,TGTGCCACCAGTGATGGGTTAATGGCGGGGGGCACAGATACGCAGTATTTT
TRBV7-8,TRBJ1-1,.,.,CASSRGRDTEAFF,TGTGCCAGCAGCCGTGGCAGGGACACTGAAGCTTTCTTT
TRBV24-1,TRBJ1-6,.,TRBD1,CAMMNRQGALLLYNSPLHF,TGTGCCATGATGAATAGACAGGGGGCGCTTCTACTCTATAATTCACCCCTCCACTTT
TRBV20-1,TRBJ1-2,.,.,CSATGELGYTF,TGCAGTGCTACCGGGGAACTCGGCTACACCTTC
TRBV2,TRBJ1-1,.,.,CASSEDGGGNTEAFF,TGTGCCAGCAGTGAAGATGGGGGCGGGAACACTGAAGCTTTCTTT
TRBV19,TRBJ1-1,.,.,CASRTGGANTEAFF,TGTGCCAGTAGAACGGGGGGCGCAAACACTGAAGCTTTCTTT
TRBV5-4,TRBJ2-1,.,.,CASSLGFTEDDEQFF,TGTGCCAGCAGCCTGGGGTTTACTGAGGACGATGAGCAGTTCTTC
TRBV24-1,TRBJ2-5,.,.,CATSDLGATEGETQYF,TGTGCCACCAGTGATCTGGGGGCAACCGAGGGAGAGACCCAGTACTTC
TRBV4-3,TRBJ1-2,.,.,CASSQDAGATYGYTF,TGCGCCAGCAGCCAAGATGCAGGGGCTACCTATGGCTACACCTTC
TRBV4-1,TRBJ2-2,.,TRBD2,CASSPLGTSGGTGELFF,TGCGCCAGCAGCCCGCTCGGGACTAGCGGGGGTACCGGGGAGCTGTTTTTT
TRBV3-1/TRBV3-2,TRBJ2-5,once,TRBD1,CASSQPMTGGSETQYF,TGTGCCAGCAGCCAACCCATGACAGGGGGCTCAGAGACCCAGTACTTC
TRBV29-1,TRBJ2-5,once,.,CSGDSAGRTQYF,TGCAGCGGCGACTCCGCGGGAAGGACCCAGTACTTC
TRBV7-9,TRBJ2-7,.,TRBD1,CASSEDRISYEQYF,TGTGCCAGCAGCGAGGACAGGATCTCCTACGAGCAGTACTTC
TRBV25-1,TRBJ1-1,.,.,CASSTSPNTEAFF,TGTGCCAGCAGTACCTCCCCGAACACTGAAGCTTTCTTT
TRBV11-3,TRBJ2-2,.,TRBD1,CASSPGQGEDTGELFF,TGTGCCAGCAGCCCGGGACAGGGGGAAGACACCGGGGAGCTGTTTTTT
TRBV5-1,TRBJ1-4,.,.,CASRTGREHEKLFF,TGCGCCAGCAGAACAGGGAGGGAGCATGAAAAACTGTTTTTT
TRBV4-1,TRBJ1-2,.,.,CASSQVGGGAVYGYTF,TGCGCCAGCAGCCAAGTAGGAGGGGGGGCAGTATATGGCTACACCTTC
TRBV5-4,TRBJ2-7,.,.,CASSFGLTTYEQYF,TGTGCCAGCAGCTTTGGACTCACGACCTACGAGCAGTACTTC
TRBV5-5,TRBJ2-4,.,.,CASSKEVGVGIQYF,TGTGCCAGCAGCAAGGAAGTGGGGGTGGGCATTCAGTACTTC
TRBV5-4,TRBJ2-2,few,.,CASSWGLGKGGELFF,TGTGCCAGCTCTTGGGGGCTAGGAAAGGGCGGGGAGCTGTTTTTT
TRBV6-5,TRBJ2-7,.,TRBD1,CASSYLGQNYEQYF,TGTGCCAGCAGTTACCTGGGACAGAACTACGAGCAGTACTTC
TRBV10-3,TRBJ1-4,.,TRBD1,CAANDRENEKLFF,TGTGCCGCAAACGACAGGGAGAATGAAAAACTGTTTTTT
TRBV3-1/TRBV3-2,TRBJ1-5,few,.,CASSQGGGAQGSQPQHF,TGTGCCAGCAGCCAAGGTGGGGGAGCGCAGGGCTCCCAGCCCCAGCATTTT
TRBV19,TRBJ2-7,.,TRBD1,CASSQQGWVYEQYF,TGTGCCAGTAGTCAACAGGGGTGGGTCTACGAGCAGTACTTC
TRBV7-9,TRBJ1-2,.,.,CASSPWDPRANYGYTF,TGTGCCAGCAGTCCCTGGGACCCGAGAGCTAACTATGGCTACACCTTC
TRBV18,TRBJ1-3,.,.,CASSPPGFSGNTIYF,TGTGCCAGCTCACCACCGGGTTTCTCTGGAAACACCATATATTTT
TRBV12-3/TRBV12-4,TRBJ1-3,.,.,CASRVSSGNTIYF,TGTGCCAGCAGAGTGAGCTCTGGAAACACCATATATTTT
TRBV10-3,TRBJ1-6,.,TRBD1,CAISGTGDNSPLHF,TGTGCCATCAGTGGGACAGGGGATAATTCACCCCTCCACTTT
TRBV10-3,TRBJ2-7,.,.,CAMGRAFSYEQYF,TGTGCCATGGGACGGGCCTTCTCCTACGAGCAGTACTTC
TRBV3-1/TRBV3-2,TRBJ1-1,.,.,CASSLVSVNTEAFF,TGTGCCAGCAGCCTAGTTTCTGTGAACACTGAAGCTTTCTTT
TRBV11-2,TRBJ1-1,.,.,CATGRGTEAFF,TGTGCCACCGGTCGTGGCACTGAAGCTTTCTTT
TRBV14,TRBJ1-1,once,TRBD1,CASSQDGQGWVEAFF,TGTGCCAGCAGCCAAGATGGACAGGGATGGGTTGAAGCTTTCTTT
TRBV29-1,TRBJ1-2,.,.,CSVIPGTYGYTF,TGCAGCGTAATTCCAGGGACCTATGGCTACACCTTC
TRBV6-5,TRBJ1-2,.,TRBD1,CASSYSGTGNYGYTF,TGTGCCAGCAGTTACTCGGGGACAGGGAACTATGGCTACACCTTC
TRBV30,TRBJ2-3,.,TRBD2,CAWAPRAGAWQYF,TGTGCCTGGGCCCCCCGAGCGGGAGCATGGCAGTATTTT
TRBV2,TRBJ2-7,.,.,CASSGGSGSYEQYF,TGTGCCAGCAGTGGGGGCTCTGGCTCCTACGAGCAGTACTTC
TRBV18,TRBJ1-3,once,.,CASSPTREGNTIYF,TGTGCCAGCTCACCAACCAGGGAAGGAAACACCATATATTTT
TRBV27,TRBJ2-7,.,.,CASSLSPGGTYEQYF,TGTGCCAGCAGTTTATCCCCAGGGGGGACCTACGAGCAGTACTTC
TRBV15,TRBJ2-3,.,.,CATSRLGTDTQYF,TGTGCCACCAGCAGACTGGGAACAGATACGCAGTATTTT
TRBV5-6,TRBJ1-1,.,TRBD1,CASSLVDRVAEAFF,TGTGCCAGCAGCTTGGTAGACAGGGTGGCTGAAGCTTTCTTT